This paragraph covers one T cell receptor beta chain sequence. The antigen is undetermined. V was trimmed by 1 base and J by 7 bases, leaving 16 bases between them. Germline values: CDR1 GTSNPN, CDR2 SVGIG (reference sequence). This CDR3 spans 14 amino acids. The study ran its PCR with 60 Vbeta and 13 Jbeta primers. Clones were sequenced by immunoSEQ multiplex PCR, and TCRdb holds only the in-frame ones, with some missing. Of around 100,000 clones in the sample, roughly 78% were seen once. This entry is derived from a study of cytomegalovirus exposure and HLA in healthy donors. Study-wide results and limits: In a later analysis, most CMV-associated TCR beta chains appeared HLA-restricted.

The V call is TRBV30, the J call TRBJ1-1; tentative D call: TRBD1 (5 bases). Sequencing was done on a sample of PBMCs. This TCR was recovered from a male donor in good health and CMV-seropositive. In nucleotides, the CDR3 is TGTGCCTGGAGTGCTAGACAGCTGGGCGATGAAGCTTTCTTT. It specifies CAWSARQLGDEAFF.